The present TCR beta chain was sequenced within a study of human T cells and chemical hapten exposure. This clonotype has just a few counts. Germline V gives CDR1 SEHNR, CDR2 FQNEAQ (reference sequence). The CDR3 is 16 residues long. The V gene end was trimmed by 4 bases and the J gene end by 2 bases; junction bases not matched to a gene: 10. TCRdb reprocessed the RACE reads via MiXCR and lists one record per CDR3 protein. This sample yields under 70,000 distinct CDR3 sequences, of which 11% are seen a single time; around 4.1% belongs to the top ten. As to time point: pre-sensitization, week 0. Treatment denoted: therapeutic diphenylcyclopropenone sensitization with weekly scalp DPC.

The chain uses TRBV7-9 and TRBJ2-7; 8 bases are shared with TRBD1. This specimen was whole blood, taken in connection with sensitization to the hapten diphenylcyclopropenone (DPC). This receptor was identified in a woman aged 40 to 50 with alopecia areata. Some clones in this sample may be carry-over from other donors' samples. CDR3 in DNA: TGTGCCAGCAGCTCACAGCGGACAGGGAGGCCCTACGAGCAGTACTTC. Translation gives CASSSQRTGRPYEQYF.